The clone carrying this T cell receptor beta chain was detected many times. Its specificity is unknown. CDR3 length equals 15 residues. V was shortened by 0 bases and J by 5 bases, with 10 bases between the two germline ends. Germline V gene data show CDR1 as SGHTA and CDR2 as FQGNSA. TCRdb re-derived calls from the reads in MiXCR, one entry per CDR3 protein. The sample includes 35,000 to 55,000 distinct CDR3 sequences, roughly 18% of them seen just once. The sample comes from a study of T cell repertoires in cytomegalovirus infection. Study-wide findings and caveats: CMV-specific TCR beta clonotypes restricted by HLA-C dominated the ex vivo response.

The material sequenced was CD8+ T cells from cultured PBMCs, taken from culture after CMV antigen stimulation. The source is a human donor in good health (CMV status not recorded). Some clones in this sample may be carry-over from other donors' samples. The rearrangement links TRBV7-2 to TRBJ1-4, with D tentatively TRBD1 (5 bases). The CDR3 nucleotides are TGTGCCAGCAGCTTAGCGCTTGGGGGGAATGAAAAACTGTTTTTT. Translated, it gives CASSLALGGNEKLFF.